These 13 T cell receptor beta chains were all obtained from the same sample, sequenced in a study of cytomegalovirus exposure and HLA in healthy donors. Primers for the PCR totalled 60 Vbeta and 13 Jbeta. The protocol was immunoSEQ multiplex PCR, while the TCRdb copy is restricted to in-frame clones and leaves out a portion. This repertoire shows tens of thousands of clones, approximately 71% found once; its top ten account for 2% to 2.5%. Sequencing was done on a sample of PBMCs. The origin of the receptors is a man in his forties in good health and CMV-seronegative.

The genes are TRBV5-6 and TRBJ2-7; 11 bases line up with TRBD1. V was clipped by 4 bases and J by 2 bases; unmatched bases: 2. This CDR3 is built from 14 residues. Germline-derived CDR1 and CDR2 are SGHDT and YYEEEE. CDR3 sequence (DNA): TGTGCCAGCAGCCCGGGACAGGGGGCCTACGAGCAGTACTTC. Its translation: CASSPGQGAYEQYF.

This sequence joins TRBV28 and TRBJ1-5; weak D call: TRBD1 (6 bases). Germline V gene data show CDR1 as MDHEN and CDR2 as SYDVKM. Trimming shortened V by 6 bases and J by 2 bases, and 11 bases separated the two germline ends. This CDR3 is 14 amino acids long. The CDR3 nucleotides are TGTGCCAGCAGCCGGGACACGCGCAATCAGCCCCAGCATTTT. Protein sequence: CASSRDTRNQPQHF.

This clone was recorded once. This chain joins TRBV9 and TRBJ1-1, with 8 bases matching TRBD1. CDR3 length equals 15 residues. CDR1 is SGDLS and CDR2 is YYNGEE in the germline V gene. J gave up 1 base and V 4 bases, and 6 bases lay outside the gene matches. The CDR3 nucleotides are TGTGCCAGCAGCACGACAGGGGCTCGGAACACTGAAGCTTTCTTT. This sequence encodes CASSTTGARNTEAFF.

The chain employs TRBV10-1 and TRBJ2-7; D unresolved. From germline, CDR1 is WNHNN and CDR2 SYGVQD (reference sequence). The CDR3 loop spans 16 amino acids. Trimming pared 2 bases from V and 0 bases from J, leaving 14 bases between. The CDR3 spells CASSEGSPSSSYEQYF. DNA of the CDR3: TGCGCCAGCAGTGAGGGCAGTCCCTCAAGCTCCTACGAGCAGTACTTC.

The rearrangement joins TRBV29-1 to TRBJ1-4; 8 bases line up with TRBD1. V lost 6 bases to trimming and J lost 9 bases; unmatched junction nucleotides: 12. CDR1 is SQVTM, CDR2 ANQGSEA, per germline. The CDR3 covers 14 residues. The CDR3 loop is CSVMLGQAFKKLFF. CDR3 in DNA: TGCAGCGTCATGCTGGGACAGGCTTTTAAAAAACTGTTTTTT.

This clone occurred a few times. The gene calls are TRBV5-6 and TRBJ1-1; D is ambiguous. Germline values: CDR1 SGHDT, CDR2 YYEEEE. V lost 6 bases to trimming and J lost 0 bases, with 6 bases between them. CDR3 length: 12 amino acids. CDR3: CASKLMNTEAFF. CDR3 coding DNA: TGTGCCAGCAAGCTTATGAACACTGAAGCTTTCTTT.

V is TRBV6-1 and J is TRBJ2-5; 8 bases fit TRBD2. In germline, CDR1 is MNHNS, CDR2 SASEGT. CDR3 size: 15 residues. J gave up 0 bases and V 4 bases, and 4 bases lay outside the gene matches. The CDR3 loop reads CASSGASGYQETQYF. CDR3 DNA: TGTGCCAGCAGTGGGGCTAGCGGGTACCAAGAGACCCAGTACTTC.

DNA of the CDR3: TGTGCCAGCAGCTCGATACCCGGGAGGCCCCAGCATTTT. This sequence encodes CASSSIPGRPQHF. The chain couples TRBV7-2 to TRBJ1-5; D ambiguous. Germline loops: CDR1 SGHTA, CDR2 FQGNSA. The CDR3 is 13 residues long. V was cut by 4 bases and J by 9 bases, with 13 bases left in between.

The rearrangement uses TRBV13 and TRBJ2-7; D call uncertain. Trimming took off 5 bases at V and 3 bases at J, with 11 bases between the two ends. The CDR3 sequence is 13 residues long. Germline CDR1 reads PRHDT; CDR2 reads FYEKMQ (reference sequence). The CDR3: CASSPTYLYEQYF. The CDR3 DNA follows: TGTGCCAGCAGCCCAACATACCTCTACGAGCAGTACTTC. The complete variable domain, with remaining parts taken from reference TRBV13 and TRBJ2-7, reads AAGVIQSPRHLIKEKRETATLKCYPIPRHDTVYWYQQGPGQDPQFLISFYEKMQSDKGSIPDRFSAQQFSDYHSELNMSSLELGDSALYFCASSPTYLYEQYFGPGTRLTVT.

CDR3 coding DNA: TGCGCCAGCAGTGAGTCGATAGCCGCCTCCTACAATGAGCAGTTCTTC. Its protein is CASSESIAASYNEQFF. This chain links TRBV10-1 with TRBJ2-1, with D unresolved. CDR1 is WNHNN, CDR2 SYGVQD, per germline (reference sequence). V lost 0 bases, J lost 0 bases, and 9 bases lay in between. This CDR3 has 16 amino acids.

The CDR3 DNA is TGTGCCTGGAGTGTAACTAGCGGGCTACAAGAGACCCAGTACTTC. Protein sequence: CAWSVTSGLQETQYF. The rearrangement uses TRBV30 and TRBJ2-5; 9 bases align to TRBD2. CDR3 length: 15 residues. In germline, CDR1 is GTSNPN, CDR2 SVGIG (reference sequence). J was trimmed by 2 bases and V by 0 bases; bases with no gene match: 4.

The chain recombines TRBV28 with TRBJ1-4, with 9 bases aligning to TRBD1. CDR1 and CDR2 from the germline V gene are MDHEN and SYDVKM. V gave up 10 bases and J gave up 4 bases; unmatched junction bases: 7. The CDR3 is 14 amino acids. CDR3 loop: CATTSGQGNEKLFF. The CDR3 region has the DNA TGTGCCACTACATCGGGACAGGGTAATGAAAAACTGTTTTTT. The whole variable domain, filled in from reference TRBV28 and TRBJ1-4, reads DVKVTQSSRYLVKRTGEKVFLECVQDMDHENMFWYRQDPGLGLRLIYFSYDVKMKEKGDIPEGYSVSREKKERFSLILESASTNQTSMYLCATTSGQGNEKLFFGSGTQLSVL.

This chain uses TRBV18 with TRBJ2-7; 9 positions match TRBD2. CDR1 and CDR2 from the germline V gene are KGHSH and LQKENI. The CDR3 loop spans 13 amino acids. V was clipped by 11 bases and J by 2 bases; unmatched bases: 7. This CDR3 is CAGGGDLTYEQYF. DNA for the CDR3: TGTGCCGGCGGGGGGGACCTCACCTACGAGCAGTACTTC.